The subject of this entry is one TCR beta chain. Original processing methods: Amplification with reference gene primers provided the estimates of nucleated cell counts. Sequencing used immunoSEQ multiplex PCR; TCRdb keeps in-frame clones, though not all of them. V, J and clone size are those of that table, while D and trimming were read from the DNA. The sample lists approximately 60,000 clones, around four fifths seen once, with 20% in the top ten. These data are taken from a study of blood T cell repertoires in COVID-19. Overall study context: Italy, Spain and the United States were the sources of the convalescent and acute COVID-19 samples. Sources were T cells, B-cell-depleted T cells, or PBMCs; the material itself was cDNA or gDNA.

Germline V lookup: CDR1 MGHRA, CDR2 YSYEKL. V lost 1 base and J lost 7; bases outside the gene matches: 6. CDR3 length: 15 residues. Sequenced sample: peripheral blood. This clonotype was obtained from a woman aged 80 or over with active or convalescent COVID-19. The V gene is TRBV4-1, the J gene TRBJ1-5; TRBD1 matches 8 bases. CDR3 in DNA: TGCGCCAGCAGCCAAGGGGTGACAGGGGACCAGCCCCAGCATTTT. Its translation: CASSQGVTGDQPQHF.